This T cell receptor beta chain comes out of a study of CD8 T cells in ankylosing spondylitis. TCRdb used MiXCR to reprocess the 5' RACE reads, holding one entry per CDR3 protein. The sample lists about 240,000 distinct CDR3 sequences, around 11% occurring once. Broader study findings: Seemingly characteristic of ankylosing spondylitis blood was a TCR beta motif consisting of about 8 highly homologous variants. Several of the motif variants were reported before in synovial fluid and blood from reactive arthritis.

Trimming took 4 bases from V and 3 from J, leaving 13 bases between them. Germline V CDR1 and CDR2: MGHDK, SYGVNS. The CDR3 contains 15 residues. This clonotype was observed at least ten times. Its matching antigen is unknown. J is TRBJ1-3 and V is TRBV25-1, with a weak D call TRBD1 (5 bases). The sequenced sample consisted of blood, either unsorted or a sorted T cell fraction (not recorded which). This receptor was identified in a male donor with ankylosing spondylitis or in good health (not recorded which). The CDR3 here is CASSAPGTGGNTIYF. CDR3 bases: TGTGCCAGCAGTGCCCCCGGGACCGGTGGAAACACCATATATTTT.